What follows describes a single T cell receptor (beta chain). Germline lookup yields CDR1 LNHDA and CDR2 SQIVND (reference sequence). The trim removed 5 bases at V and 2 bases at J, leaving 5 bases unmatched. CDR3 length equals 14 residues. This sample is drawn from a study of cytotoxic CD8 clonotypes in ibrutinib-treated CLL. Measured with immunoSEQ multiplex PCR; TCRdb has only the in-frame clones, and not every one. This sample has 35,000 or so clones; 70% to 75% occur once, and the top ten carry 16%. The sequencing used PBMCs, collected at disease progression, from a patient treated with ibrutinib. The TCR originated in a human donor with chronic lymphocytic leukemia. The chain combines TRBV19 with TRBJ2-7; TRBD1 matches at 8 bases. CDR3 nucleotides: TGTGCCAGTAGTCCCGGGACAGGACCCTACGAGCAGTACTTC. This gives the protein CASSPGTGPYEQYF.